The 8 T cell receptor beta chains below all came from one sample that was sequenced in a study of T-cell reconstitution after alpha-beta-depleted transplantation in children (dated by TCRdb to the mid-2010s). Library preparation employed PCR. TCRdb lists the instrument as Illumina HiSeq 2500. TCR library preparation used molecular barcoding, with unique molecular identifiers applied to normalize quantification of the TCRbeta repertoire. Through fastp at Q25 and MiXCR, TCRdb rebuilt clones from the public reads, retaining in-frame beta chains. Entries that share a CDR3 protein sequence are merged under the most common genes and DNA. The sample contains about 180,000 distinct CDR3 sequences, more than 9.5% of them found a single time. In total, the top ten clones hold 13% of the sample. The treatment or condition label, read with the paper, signifies: allogeneic hematopoietic cell transplantation with graft depleted of TCRalphabeta T cells and CD19 B cells.

Sample: PBMCs, taken before TCRalphabeta/CD19-depleted stem cell transplant. These receptors originate from a boy younger than 10 with acute myeloid leukemia, due to receive a stem cell transplant.

In its sample, this clonotype was seen many times. The chain couples TRBV7-8 to TRBJ2-1, with 9 bases that match TRBD2. Trimming cost V 0 bases and J 5 bases; bases outside gene matches: 5. CDR1 is SGHVS, CDR2 FQNEAQ, per germline. CDR3 length equals 16 residues. Here the CDR3 reads CASSLALAGPNNEQFF. Written as DNA, the CDR3 is TGTGCCAGCAGCTTAGCCCTAGCGGGACCAAACAATGAGCAGTTCTTC.

This clonotype was recorded at least ten times. The J gene is TRBJ1-1, the V gene TRBV5-1; D is uncertain. V was trimmed by 1 base and J by 5 bases, leaving 9 bases between them. The CDR3 length is 13 residues. Germline CDR1 SGHRS, CDR2 YFSETQ. CDR3: CASSLNWRTEAFF. The CDR3, as DNA: TGCGCCAGCAGCTTGAACTGGCGAACTGAAGCTTTCTTT.

This clonotype was recorded many times. The J gene is TRBJ2-7, the V gene TRBV5-6; D might be TRBD2 (5 bases). The V gene lost 3 bases and the J gene lost 6 bases, with 25 bases spanning the gap. In germline, CDR1 is SGHDT, CDR2 YYEEEE. The CDR3 spans 17 residues. As DNA, the CDR3 is TGTGCCAGCAGCTCTAAGCGGAGACGGGATGATCGCCCCGAGCAGTACTTC. Residues: CASSSKRRRDDRPEQYF. Supplemented by reference TRBV5-6 and TRBJ2-7, the full variable domain reads DAGVTQSPTHLIKTRGQQVTLRCSPKSGHDTVSWYQQALGQGPQFIFQYYEEEERQRGNFPDRFSGHQFPNYSSELNVNALLLGDSALYLCASSSKRRRDDRPEQYFGPGTRLTVT.

This clonotype was detected many times. The chain joins TRBV12-3 or TRBV12-4 to TRBJ2-1; D is perhaps TRBD1 (6 bases). The CDR3 runs to 13 residues. The ends were cut back, 6 bases at V and 10 bases at J, with 16 bases in the middle. CDR3 bases: TGTGCCAGCAGAGATACAGGGATGCACGAGCAGTTCTTC. Protein sequence: CASRDTGMHEQFF.

This clonotype was counted many times. This chain joins TRBV6-4 and TRBJ2-3, with 8 bases that match TRBD1. Germline lookup yields CDR1 MRHNA and CDR2 SNTAGT. The CDR3 sequence is 16 residues long. V lost 2 bases to trimming and J lost 2 bases; unmatched junction nucleotides: 6. The CDR3 region is CASSDTSGQATDTQYF. As DNA, the CDR3 is TGTGCCAGCAGTGACACGTCGGGACAGGCCACAGATACGCAGTATTTT.

This clonotype has a count of ten or more. The rearrangement joins TRBV3-1 to TRBJ1-2; perhaps TRBD1 as D (5 bases). Trimming cost V 9 bases and J 4 bases, with 9 bases left between them. The CDR3 is 11 amino acids. Germline-derived CDR1 and CDR2 are LGHDT and YNNKEL (reference sequence). The CDR3 here is CASDSGYGYTF. The CDR3 bases are TGTGCCAGTGACAGCGGCTATGGCTACACCTTC.

This clonotype has ten or more counts. The chain recombines TRBV10-3 with TRBJ2-2; possibly TRBD1 for D (5 bases). From germline, CDR1 is ENHRY and CDR2 SYGVKD. Trimming took off 5 bases at V and 1 base at J, with 20 bases between the two ends. The CDR3 covers 18 residues. CDR3 region: CAISTRSKGARNTGELFF. CDR3 DNA: TGTGCCATCAGTACCCGTAGTAAAGGGGCACGGAACACCGGGGAGCTGTTTTTT.

Remarks on this clonotype: A single base separates this from a much larger clone, so it may be a read error. CDR3 sequence: CAGSGDYGDTF. As DNA, the CDR3 is TGTGCCGGGTCAGGGGACTATGGCGACACCTTC. The chain uses TRBV7-9 and TRBJ1-2; perhaps TRBD1 as D (6 bases). This CDR3 contains 11 residues. CDR1 and CDR2 from the germline V gene are SEHNR and FQNEAQ (reference sequence).